Listed below are T cell receptor beta chains from one sample, sequenced in a study of early T cells in non-severe SARS-CoV-2 infection. One entry per CDR3 protein results from TCRdb running MiXCR on the 5' RACE reads. The table records 55,000 to 70,000 distinct CDR3 sequences, over 4.5% of them present only once. Sequencing was carried out using whole blood. The receptors shown here come from an adult who was a healthcare worker with PCR-confirmed SARS-CoV-2 infection or an uninfected control (not recorded which). The CDR3 runs from the conserved cysteine through the conserved F or W. Fields, in order: clone size, D gene, V gene, J gene, CDR3 DNA, CDR3 protein. D genes are given only for firm matches. Expanded clones are given a class, and other clones once, few, many or no size at all.

>few|NA|TRBV12-3/TRBV12-4|TRBJ1-4
TGTGCCAGCAGTCGGGCCCCTGAAAAACTGTTTTTT
CASSRAPEKLFF
>NA|NA|TRBV5-4|TRBJ2-3
TGTGCCAGCAGCTTACGGATCAACACAGATACGCAGTATTTT
CASSLRINTDTQYF
>few|NA|TRBV4-1|TRBJ2-1
TGCGCCAGCAGCCAAGAAGGTGGCAGGGGATCCTACAATGAGCAGTTCTTC
CASSQEGGRGSYNEQFF
>once|NA|TRBV28|TRBJ2-7
TGTGTCAGCACCACAGGCGGCGGACAGTTATACGAGCAGTACTTC
CVSTTGGGQLYEQYF
>few|NA|TRBV2|TRBJ2-7
TGTGCCAGTTCTTATGGGTCAAACGAGCAGTACTTC
CASSYGSNEQYF
>few|NA|TRBV11-3|TRBJ2-2
TGTGCCAGCAGCTTCAATGGGGTCAGCACCGGGGAGCTGTTTTTT
CASSFNGVSTGELFF
>NA|TRBD2|TRBV5-4|TRBJ2-2
TGTGCCAGCACCAAAGGAGGGCGGGAGGTGGCCGGGGAGCTTTTTTTT
CASTKGGREVAGELFF
>few|TRBD1|TRBV29-1|TRBJ1-2
TGCAGCGCACCTACAGGGGAACCTGGCTACACCTTC
CSAPTGEPGYTF
>many|TRBD2|TRBV7-2|TRBJ2-1
TGTGCCAGCAGCTTAGGGACTAGGGCCAATGAGCAGTTCTTC
CASSLGTRANEQFF
>many|TRBD1|TRBV4-3|TRBJ1-4
TGCGCCAGCAGCCAAGGTCGGACGACAGGGACAGGGGCTGAAAAACTGTTTTTT
CASSQGRTTGTGAEKLFF
>few|NA|TRBV7-2|TRBJ1-2
TGTGCCAGCAGCTTAGTATCAGGGAAAGGCTACACCTTC
CASSLVSGKGYTF
>NA|NA|TRBV19|TRBJ2-7
TGTGCCAGTAGTATAGTTTTTCAGGGGCACTCCTACGAGCAGTACTTC
CASSIVFQGHSYEQYF
>few|NA|TRBV7-8|TRBJ1-1
TGTGCCAGCAGCTTAGGGAAAGTGAACACTGAAGCTTTCTTT
CASSLGKVNTEAFF
>many|NA|TRBV3-1|TRBJ1-6
TGTGCCAGCAGCCAAGACCATTATAATTCACCCCTCCACTTT
CASSQDHYNSPLHF
>many|TRBD1|TRBV11-3|TRBJ2-3
TGTGCCAGCGCCGACAGGGGGACGGAGGATACGCAGTATTTT
CASADRGTEDTQYF
>NA|NA|TRBV5-1|TRBJ2-3
TGCGCCAGCAGAACCTCCAGCACAGATACGCAGTATTTT
CASRTSSTDTQYF
>many|TRBD1|TRBV4-2|TRBJ1-2
TGTGCCAGCAGCCAGAACCAGGGGGGAGACTATGGCTACACCTTC
CASSQNQGGDYGYTF
>NA|NA|TRBV3-1|TRBJ1-1
TGTGCCAGCAGCCAAGATTCGGCGCGAACTGAAGCTTTCTTT
CASSQDSARTEAFF
>many|NA|TRBV5-1|TRBJ2-2
TGCGCCAGCAGCTTGTTTCAGGGGACCGGGGAGCTGTTTTTT
CASSLFQGTGELFF
>many|NA|TRBV6-1|TRBJ1-5
TGTGCCAGCAGTGCCACTCGGCCGAATCAGCCCCAGCATTTT
CASSATRPNQPQHF
>many|TRBD2|TRBV7-9|TRBJ2-4
TGTGCCAGCAGCCTAACAGGTTTTCTAACTAGCGGGACGGACTTC
CASSLTGFLTSGTDF
>many|NA|TRBV6-5|TRBJ2-3
TGTGCCAGCAGGGTCACAGGGCGGAATACGCAGTATTTT
CASRVTGRNTQYF
>few|TRBD1|TRBV11-2|TRBJ2-7
TGTGCCAGCAGCCGACAAGGACAGGGGAACTACGAGCAGTACTTC
CASSRQGQGNYEQYF
>many|TRBD2|TRBV19|TRBJ2-1
TGTGCCAGTAGTATCCTAGCGGGAGGGCCCCACAATGAGCAGTTCTTC
CASSILAGGPHNEQFF
>many|NA|TRBV7-8|TRBJ2-7
TGTGCCAGCAGCCCCGGGGGAGAGCAGTACTTC
CASSPGGEQYF
>many|TRBD1|TRBV6-1|TRBJ2-7
TGTGCCAGCAGTGTTTTCGGGACAGGGACCTACGAGCAGTACTTC
CASSVFGTGTYEQYF
>many|NA|TRBV11-2|TRBJ1-2
TGTGCCAGCAGCCCTGAGGACACCTATGGCTACACCTTC
CASSPEDTYGYTF
>few|NA|TRBV7-2|TRBJ2-1
TGTGCCAGCAGCTCGGGACAACTCAATGAGCAGTTCTTC
CASSSGQLNEQFF
>many|TRBD2|TRBV5-1|TRBJ2-3
TGCGCCAGCAGCTTGGATACCGGCGGGGGTACGCAGTATTTT
CASSLDTGGGTQYF
>few|TRBD2|TRBV6-5|TRBJ2-1
TGTGCCAGCAGTTACTCGAGGCCTAGCGGGGGCTACAATGAGCAGTTCTTC
CASSYSRPSGGYNEQFF
>NA|NA|TRBV5-1|TRBJ2-6
TGCGCCAGCAGTCGCGACACCTCTGGGGCCAACGTCCTGACTTTC
CASSRDTSGANVLTF
>many|TRBD1|TRBV7-2|TRBJ2-3
TGTGCCAGCAGCTGGCCCCCGGACAGGGCCACAGATACGCAGTATTTT
CASSWPPDRATDTQYF
>few|NA|TRBV7-6|TRBJ1-1
TGTGCCAGCAGCCCGAGGGCCAGGGCGATCACTGAAGCTTTCTTT
CASSPRARAITEAFF
>few|TRBD2|TRBV7-9|TRBJ2-2
TGTGCCAGCAGACCACCCGCTAGCGGGGTCCACGGCGGGGAGCTGTTTTTT
CASRPPASGVHGGELFF
>many|NA|TRBV19|TRBJ1-6
TGTGCCAGTAGTCTTACAGCTCCCAATTCACCCCTCCACTTT
CASSLTAPNSPLHF
>NA|TRBD1|TRBV28|TRBJ1-5
TGTGCCAGCAGTCGACAGGGGCCCAATCAGCCCCAGCATTTT
CASSRQGPNQPQHF
>many|TRBD2|TRBV20-1|TRBJ2-7
TGCAGTGCTAGAGATCCCGGACTAGCGGGAGCCGGGTACGAGCAGTACTTC
CSARDPGLAGAGYEQYF
>many|NA|TRBV27|TRBJ1-6
TGTGCCAGCAGTGTCTCGAGGGGTTCACCCCTCCACTTT
CASSVSRGSPLHF
>many|NA|TRBV6-5|TRBJ2-7
TGTGCCAGCAGTTACTCGATCCACAGGCTAACCTACGAGCAGTACTTC
CASSYSIHRLTYEQYF
>NA|NA|TRBV5-8|TRBJ2-3
TGTGCCAGCAGCTTGGATCTCCGCACAGATACGCAGTATTTT
CASSLDLRTDTQYF
>NA|TRBD1|TRBV28|TRBJ2-1
TGTGCCAGCAGAGGACAGGGGGCGAGTGAGCAGTTCTTC
CASRGQGASEQFF